One and the same sample provided the 7 T cell receptor beta chains below, sequenced in a study of T cell changes during pregnancy in multiple sclerosis (dated by TCRdb to 2018 to 2020). The method behind the library was the immunoSEQ multiplex PCR assay. Imported from immuneACCESS, the table was reduced by TCRdb to in-frame sequences with V and J called. These copies leave out some clones; in studies compared against another copy, an unresolved V gene accounts for under half, and the cause of the remainder is not known. For this sample the table gives 25,000 to 30,000 clones, of which 75% to 90% were detected only once. The leading ten clones occupy over 0.45% of the sample. The sequences come from CD4+ T cells from peripheral blood mononuclear cells, collected in the first trimester of pregnancy. These receptors came from a female donor in good health, enrolled as a control in a pregnancy study.

This clone has a single count. The chain couples TRBV5-1 to TRBJ2-1; TRBD2 agrees at 14 bases. This CDR3 contains 15 residues. CDR1 is SGHRS and CDR2 is YFSETQ in the germline V gene. V was clipped by 5 bases and J by 5 bases; unmatched bases: 3. The CDR3 nucleotides read TGCGCCAGCAGGACTAGCGGGGGGGCCCACAATGAGCAGTTCTTC. It is translated as CASRTSGGAHNEQFF. Based on the CDR3 plus reference TRBV5-1 and TRBJ2-1, the full variable domain is KAGVTQTPRYLIKTRGQQVTLSCSPISGHRSVSWYQQTPGQGLQFLFEYFSETQRNKGNFPGRFSGRQFSNSRSEMNVSTLELGDSALYLCASRTSGGAHNEQFFGPGTRLTVL.

V gene TRBV7-2 combines with J gene TRBJ2-1; TRBD2 aligns across 9 bases. This CDR3 spans 16 amino acids. Germline assignment: CDR1 SGHTA and CDR2 FQGNSA. J gave up 6 bases and V 8 bases, and 14 bases lay outside the gene matches. The CDR3 loop is CASQSRRVAGVNEQFF. As DNA, the CDR3 is TGTGCCAGCCAATCCAGACGGGTAGCGGGAGTCAATGAGCAGTTCTTC.

The gene calls are TRBV30 and TRBJ1-4, with TRBD1 as a possible D gene (5 bases). V lost 1 base, J lost 7 bases, and 10 bases lay in between. The CDR3 sequence is 13 residues long. CDR1 GTSNPN and CDR2 SVGIG come from the germline V gene (reference sequence). The CDR3 reads CAWSAGHGEKLFF. As DNA, the CDR3 is TGTGCCTGGAGTGCCGGACATGGTGAAAAACTGTTTTTT.

The chain recombines TRBV5-1 with TRBJ2-4; TRBD1 agrees at 8 bases. Germline loops: CDR1 SGHRS, CDR2 YFSETQ. CDR3 size: 14 residues. J lost 7 bases, V lost 4 bases, and 7 bases had no gene match. The DNA for the CDR3 is TGCGCCAGCAGCCCACAGGGGGTTGGGAACATTCAGTACTTC. It specifies CASSPQGVGNIQYF.

The genes are TRBV14 and TRBJ1-4, with D perhaps TRBD1 (6 bases). Germline V gene data show CDR1 as SGHDN and CDR2 as FVKESK. Trimming pared 0 bases from V and 8 bases from J, leaving 16 bases between. This CDR3 region has 16 residues. The chain's CDR3 is CASSQELGGLGEKLFF. CDR3 nucleotide sequence: TGTGCCAGCAGCCAAGAATTGGGGGGGCTTGGGGAAAAACTGTTTTTT.

The count of this clone is one. The CDR3 region has the DNA TGTGCCAGCAGCTTCGGTAGCGGGAGAGAGACCCAGTACTTC. Encoded protein: CASSFGSGRETQYF. The rearrangement joins TRBV11-2 to TRBJ2-5; TRBD2 matches at 9 bases. V shed 3 bases and J 4 bases; nucleotides not matched to a gene: 3. CDR3 length: 14 residues. Germline-derived CDR1 and CDR2 are SGHAT and FQNNGV.

The V and J genes are TRBV7-9 and TRBJ2-1; D is undetermined. The V and J ends lost 4 bases and 8 bases respectively, with 9 bases between them. The germline CDR1 and CDR2 sequences are SEHNR and FQNEAQ (reference sequence). The CDR3 totals 12 residues. The CDR3 nucleotides read TGTGCCAGCAGCTCGAGTACGGATGAGCAGTTCTTC. Its translation: CASSSSTDEQFF.